Sequencing of this T cell receptor (beta chain) was carried out in a study of T cell responses to AZD1222 COVID-19 vaccine (dated by TCRdb to the early 2020s). Context from the whole study: A total of 233 trial participants underwent TCR sequencing, of whom about 210 had received two doses of AZD1222 and about 26 had received two doses of the MenACWY control vaccine. Trial participants were enrolled into age subgroups of 18-55, 56-69 and 70-plus years, which contained 148, 28 and 57 TCR-sequenced participants, respectively. General findings and caveats noted by the study authors: Vaccine-associated CD4 TCRs spanned the whole spike protein, with dominant responses in regions 160-218 and 743-854. Reportedly, close to half of the unique spike-specific TCRs recognized epitopes lying outside the regions that are mutated in the B.1.351 and B.1.1.7 variants. No day 14 peak-response samples were available, so repertoires were characterized only after the peak T cell response. In the small 56-69-year group, the increase in depth fell short of significance, most likely because of low power. Spike-specific TCR breadth and depth rose significantly after two AZD1222 doses compared with day 0 and with MenACWY recipients. Participants were mostly white British, with more females than males. The authors suggested clonal diversity may have been underestimated. Only 5 to 7 AZD1222 recipients were SARS-CoV-2 seropositive at baseline, limiting conclusions about previously exposed vaccinees.

Of note for this clone: Its antigen remains unidentified. No quality values exist for individual bases; no much larger clone is one base distant.

This specimen's time point label, interpreted: about 28 days (+/-7) after the second vaccine dose. The sample's treatment or condition label, decoded: meningococcal conjugate vaccine given as trial control. Vaccinee samples were obtained from the UK trials COV001 and COV002, which included a single-blind randomized controlled phase 2/3 trial of AZD1222 (ChAdOx1 nCoV-19) in healthy adults. For TCRbeta chain sequencing, PBMC samples were collected from trial participants at day 0 and at day 28 after the second dose. The CDR3 regions of human TCRbeta chains were analyzed by immunosequencing. The published analysis was carried out like this. TCRs in the repertoires were matched against a reference library of SARS-CoV-2-specific TCRs that had been generated with the MIRA antigen-specificity platform. Breadth meant the fraction of unique TCRs that were SARS-CoV-2-associated, whereas depth meant the fraction of total T cells that were SARS-CoV-2-associated. Using the MIRA data, each spike-specific TCR was assigned both to the spike region to which the TCR was reactive and to a CD4 or CD8 class. Log10-transformed breadth and depth values were compared by one-way ANOVA with Sidak's multiple comparisons tests. TCRdb holds this immuneACCESS table with in-frame rearrangements only. Some clones are missing; in checked studies, unresolved V genes explain under half, and the rest has no known cause. The V and J calls and clone size come from that table; D and trimming were worked out from the DNA. Across this sample there are roughly 190,000 clones, with approximately 92% seen only once. In total, the top ten clones hold 3.6% of the sample.

The CDR3 runs 13 residues from the cysteine to the phenylalanine. The retained sequence is limited to the CDR3, 39 bases, with the frame set at the first base. Trimming takes 4 bases from V and 9 bases from J, and the germline ends sit 14 bases apart. The germline V gene provides CDR1 SGHTS and CDR2 YDEGEE. Sequences were derived from peripheral blood, sampled 28 days after the second dose of the MenACWY control vaccine. This sequence was found in an adult who received the MenACWY meningococcal vaccine as a control. The chain is encoded by TRBV5-8 joined to TRBJ2-4; no D segment can be confidently identified. The sequenced DNA: TGTGCCAGCAGCCCCACCGAGTATGGCATTCAGTACTTC. Its translation reads: CASSPTEYGIQYF.